This T cell receptor (beta chain) was captured in a study of blood T cell repertoires in COVID-19. Study overall: COVID-19 samples collected from the United States, Italy and Spain covered acute and convalescent phases.

With 4 bases removed from V and 1 base from J, the gap between germline ends came to 19 bases. This CDR3 is 16 amino acids long. Germline V gene data show CDR1 as GTSNPN and CDR2 as SVGIG (reference sequence). Original processing methods: Nucleated cell counts were estimated from reference gene primer amplification. Clones were sequenced by immunoSEQ multiplex PCR, and TCRdb holds only the in-frame ones, with some missing. V, J and clone size are those of that table, while D and trimming were read from the DNA. Here the sample spans some 180,000 clones, roughly 82% being singletons. The chain joins TRBV30 to TRBJ1-2; unclear D gene. The receptor was isolated from a human donor in a cohort sampled during active COVID-19. Material for sequencing was peripheral blood. The CDR3 reads CAWTLGSARYNYGYTF. Here the CDR3 DNA reads TGTGCCTGGACCCTTGGCTCAGCTAGGTATAACTATGGCTACACCTTC.